The T cell receptor beta chain under discussion was sequenced for a study of blood T cell repertoires in COVID-19. As processed by the authors: Amplification with reference gene primers provided the estimates of nucleated cell counts. Only in-frame clones appear in the TCRdb table, and some are missing; sequencing was by immunoSEQ multiplex PCR. V, J and clone size are those of that table, while D and trimming were read from the DNA. The sample carries about 220,000 clones, 84% recorded once. V lost 8 bases and J lost 4; bases outside the gene matches: 16. The germline V gene encodes CDR1 MNHEY and CDR2 SVGEGT. This CDR3 contains 17 residues. In Cohort 3, a recovered donor had either two negative PCRs, clearance, or symptom resolution.

The TCR sequence derives from a woman aged 40 to 50 who had recovered from COVID-19. Input material: PBMCs or T cells enriched from blood (not recorded which). This sequence joins TRBV6-2 or TRBV6-3 and TRBJ2-7; 11 nucleotides agree with TRBD2. CDR3 sequence reads: CASRRGGAASGRYEQYF. The CDR3 DNA reads TGTGCCAGCCGCCGTGGAGGGGCGGCTAGCGGGAGGTACGAGCAGTACTTC.